The 27 T cell receptor beta chains given below trace back to one sample, sequenced in a study of beta chain features in type 1 diabetes. Every bit of the isolated RNA underwent reverse transcription, so sequencing read expressed TCRB transcripts. TCRdb's table, derived via immunoSEQ multiplex PCR, lists solely in-frame clones and lacks some. The sample records about 290,000 clones, around 7.3% being singletons. Sequenced: central memory CD4+ T cells from blood. These receptors originate from a woman aged 18-30 years in good health.

The rearrangement uses TRBV12-5 and TRBJ1-5; D uncertain. This CDR3 comprises 15 residues. V was trimmed by 6 bases and J by 3 bases, leaving 15 bases between them. The germline V gene encodes CDR1 LGHNT and CDR2 FRNRAP. In DNA, the CDR3 is TGTGCTAGTGGGTTACTGGGTTACGACAATCAGCCCCAGCATTTT. This sequence encodes CASGLLGYDNQPQHF.

A few counts support this clone. This sequence joins TRBV9 and TRBJ2-7; D may match TRBD1 or TRBD2 (5 bases each). The length of the CDR3 is 14 residues. In germline, CDR1 is SGDLS, CDR2 YYNGEE. V lost 0 bases and J 5 bases, leaving 12 bases between the germline ends. Written as DNA, the CDR3 is TGTGCCAGCAGCGTAGCCGCCCAGGGACACGAGCAGTACTTC. Its translation is CASSVAAQGHEQYF.

This clone was counted between two and nine times. The likely explanation is a read error, given a far larger clone one base away. The V call is TRBV6-1, the J call TRBJ2-1; D is uncertain. CDR1 is MNHNS, CDR2 SASEGT, per germline. The CDR3 length is 11 residues. With 5 bases removed from V and 3 bases from J, the gap between germline ends came to 2 bases. This CDR3 is CASSFYNEQFF. The CDR3 nucleotides are TGTGCCAGCAGTTTCTACAATGAGCAGTTCTTC.

There are many counts of this clone. J is TRBJ2-7 and V is TRBV2, with D possibly being TRBD1 (6 bases). Germline V gives CDR1 SNHLY, CDR2 FYNNEI. Between the trimmed V and J ends, which lost 1 base and 7 bases, there was a span of 23 bases. The CDR3 is made up of 17 amino acids. For the CDR3, the DNA is TGTGCCAGCAGTGAAGGGACAGTAGTCCACACTAGTGGAGAGCAGTACGTC. This translates into CASSEGTVVHTSGEQYV.

This clone appeared a few times. The chain uses TRBV7-3 and TRBJ2-1; 8 bases agree with TRBD1. The germline V gene encodes CDR1 SGHTA and CDR2 FQGTGA. V lost 5 bases and J lost 7; bases outside the gene matches: 10. This CDR3 comprises 15 residues. The CDR3 DNA follows: TGTGCCAGCAGCCCAGGGGGCGCCGGTCCAAATGAGCAGTTCTTC. This sequence encodes CASSPGGAGPNEQFF.

This clone occurred a few times. The J gene is TRBJ2-3, the V gene TRBV29-1; D gene uncertain. This CDR3 spans 12 amino acids. Per the germline V gene, CDR1 is SQVTM and CDR2 is ANQGSEA. V lost 4 bases, J lost 4 bases, and 9 bases lay in between. As DNA, the CDR3 is TGCAGCGTTGCGAGTAGTCCAGATACGCAGTATTTT. Amino acid sequence: CSVASSPDTQYF.

The genes are TRBV29-1 and TRBJ2-3; a weak D match, TRBD2 (5 bases). Trimming stripped 6 bases from V and 3 bases from J, with 16 bases between. Germline V lookup: CDR1 SQVTM, CDR2 ANQGSEA. CDR3 length equals 14 residues. The CDR3 DNA is TGCAGCGTATCCCCAGCGGCCGTAACAGATACGCAGTATTTT. Translation: CSVSPAAVTDTQYF.

A few counts support this clone. The chain joins TRBV6-5 to TRBJ2-1; weak D call: TRBD2 (6 bases). V shed 6 bases and J shed 0 bases, with 12 bases lying between them. Germline V gene lookup returns CDR1 MNHEY and CDR2 SVGAGI. The CDR3 is 15 residues long. Written as DNA, the CDR3 is TGTGCCAGCAGGCGGGACCCCCGCTCCTACAATGAGCAGTTCTTC. Amino acid sequence: CASRRDPRSYNEQFF.

This clone was seen a handful of times. The gene calls are TRBV9 and TRBJ1-6; D call uncertain. Germline assignment: CDR1 SGDLS and CDR2 YYNGEE. This CDR3 spans 14 amino acids. The germline V and J ends were trimmed by 4 bases and 7 bases, with 12 bases remaining between them. This CDR3 reads CASSQVAVNSPLHF. Here the CDR3 DNA reads TGTGCCAGCAGCCAAGTGGCTGTAAATTCACCCCTCCACTTT.

The chain couples TRBV7-2 to TRBJ1-2, with D tentatively TRBD1 (5 bases). Trimming removed 2 bases at V and 8 bases at J, with 15 bases between. The CDR3 has 14 residues. Germline CDR1 is SGHTA and CDR2 is FQGNSA. The chain's CDR3 is CASSLNPGRGGYTF. CDR3 in DNA: TGTGCCAGCAGCTTAAACCCGGGAAGGGGCGGCTACACCTTC.

Many counts were recorded for this clone. Additional DNA sequences in this sample encode the identical CDR3. The rearrangement joins TRBV7-2 to TRBJ2-1; TRBD2 aligns across 14 bases. The trim removed 5 bases at V and 5 bases at J, leaving 2 bases unmatched. Germline-derived CDR1 and CDR2 are SGHTA and FQGNSA. The CDR3 length is 15 residues. The CDR3 is CASSPTSGGDNEQFF. In nucleotides, the CDR3 is TGTGCCAGCAGCCCGACTAGCGGGGGGGACAATGAGCAGTTCTTC.

This clone was detected a few times. The chain employs TRBV7-6 and TRBJ1-3; D remains unclear. V gave up 1 base and J gave up 3 bases, with 7 bases separating them. CDR1 and CDR2 from the germline V gene are SGHVS and FNYEAQ. The CDR3 runs to 14 residues. CDR3 DNA sequence: TGTGCCAGCAGCTTAGGTACGGGTGGAAACACCATATATTTT. As protein: CASSLGTGGNTIYF.

This clone was observed a handful of times. The chain is built from TRBV7-9 and TRBJ2-3; 8 nucleotides align to TRBD1. V lost 6 bases to trimming and J lost 1 base; unmatched junction nucleotides: 3. Germline lookup yields CDR1 SEHNR and CDR2 FQNEAQ (reference sequence). This CDR3 spans 14 amino acids. In DNA, the CDR3 is TGTGCCAGCAGACTGGACAGGGGCACAGATACGCAGTATTTT. It translates to CASRLDRGTDTQYF.

The gene calls are TRBV7-2 and TRBJ2-1; D possibly corresponds to TRBD2 (6 bases). The CDR3 contains 14 residues. Trimming stripped 6 bases from V and 10 bases from J, with 19 bases between. CDR1 and CDR2 (germline): SGHTA, FQGNSA. The CDR3 DNA is TGTGCCAGCAGTTGGGGGAGGCATTCGGGAGAGCAGTTCTTC. It specifies CASSWGRHSGEQFF.

This clone has a handful of counts. Other DNA sequences in the sample encode the same CDR3. V is TRBV20-1 and J is TRBJ2-5; D gene uncertain. The V end lost 2 bases, the J end lost 5 bases, and 3 bases lay between the germline ends. The CDR3 has 10 amino acids. Germline V gives CDR1 DFQATT, CDR2 SNEGSKA (reference sequence). The CDR3 here is CSARRETQYF. The CDR3 nucleotides are TGCAGTGCTAGAAGGGAGACCCAGTACTTC.

This clone came up a few times. The chain employs TRBV5-1 and TRBJ2-2; D remains unclear. The ends were cut back, 1 base at V and 3 bases at J, with 10 bases in the middle. CDR3 length equals 15 residues. CDR1 is SGHRS, CDR2 YFSETQ, per germline. The DNA of the CDR3 is TGCGCCAGCAGCTTGAGAAAGACGGACACCGGGGAGCTGTTTTTT. Amino acids: CASSLRKTDTGELFF.

V gene TRBV27 combines with J gene TRBJ1-2; TRBD1 is a possible D gene (6 bases). Germline values: CDR1 MNHEY, CDR2 SMNVEV (reference sequence). The V end was cut by 5 bases, the J end by 4 bases, with 17 bases between. The CDR3 is made up of 15 amino acids. The CDR3 region is CASSRDRRELYGYTF. The CDR3 nucleotides read TGTGCCAGCAGTCGCGACAGGAGGGAGCTCTATGGCTACACCTTC.

This clone occurred a few times. CDR3 amino acids: CASSSRRDGSYEQYF. In DNA form, the CDR3 reads TGTGCCAGCAGCTCCCGACGGGACGGGTCCTACGAGCAGTACTTC. V is TRBV11-2 and J is TRBJ2-7; either TRBD1 or TRBD2 may supply D (5 bases each). Trimming took off 4 bases at V and 1 base at J, with 14 bases between the two ends. Per germline, CDR1 SGHAT and CDR2 FQNNGV. This CDR3 spans 15 amino acids.

V is TRBV5-1 and J is TRBJ2-3; TRBD1 might be the D (5 bases). Germline values: CDR1 SGHRS, CDR2 YFSETQ. The CDR3 extends over 14 amino acids. V was pared by 1 base and J by 6 bases, with 12 bases between. The CDR3 nucleotides are TGCGCCAGCAGCTTGTGGGGCCCAGGTGATACGCAGTATTTT. Residues: CASSLWGPGDTQYF.

This clone came up a few times. The chain is built from TRBV9 and TRBJ2-1; tentatively, D is TRBD2 (5 bases). Germline CDR1 reads SGDLS; CDR2 reads YYNGEE. V gave up 5 bases and J gave up 8 bases, with 26 bases separating them. The CDR3 contains 17 residues. CDR3 nucleotides: TGTGCCAGCAGTAAGAGCGGAGCAAGACCTACGATCGATGAGCAGTTCTTC. This translates into CASSKSGARPTIDEQFF.

This sequence joins TRBV13 and TRBJ2-5; the D gene is possibly TRBD2 (6 bases). V was pared by 5 bases and J by 4 bases, with 11 bases between. CDR1 and CDR2 (germline): PRHDT, FYEKMQ (reference sequence). This CDR3 is 13 amino acids long. Here the CDR3 reads CASSGRRGETQYF. The CDR3 DNA is TGTGCCAGCAGCGGACGGCGGGGAGAGACCCAGTACTTC. Full variable domain (missing parts from reference TRBV13 and TRBJ2-5): AAGVIQSPRHLIKEKRETATLKCYPIPRHDTVYWYQQGPGQDPQFLISFYEKMQSDKGSIPDRFSAQQFSDYHSELNMSSLELGDSALYFCASSGRRGETQYFGPGTRLLVL.

The chain recombines TRBV11-1 with TRBJ2-3; D remains unclear. The CDR3 covers 13 residues. Per germline, CDR1 SGHAT and CDR2 FQDESV (reference sequence). Trimming cost V 4 bases and J 1 base, with 6 bases left between them. The CDR3, as DNA: TGTGCCAGCAGCTCCCAGCGCACAGATACGCAGTATTTT. Translation gives CASSSQRTDTQYF.

This clone has more than one count but fewer than ten. V and J are TRBV27 and TRBJ1-1; perhaps TRBD1 as D (5 bases). Germline V gives CDR1 MNHEY, CDR2 SMNVEV (reference sequence). The CDR3 contains 13 residues. V was shortened by 6 bases and J by 7 bases, with 15 bases between the two germline ends. The CDR3 spells CASRKTDGGEAFF. The CDR3 DNA reads as TGTGCCAGCAGAAAGACGGACGGGGGTGAAGCTTTCTTT.

This clone was found a few times. The V gene is TRBV27, the J gene TRBJ2-5; D uncertain. Germline CDR1 is MNHEY and CDR2 is SMNVEV (reference sequence). The CDR3 covers 13 residues. V was cut by 3 bases and J by 1 base, with 6 bases left in between. CDR3: CASSFRIQETQYF. Written as DNA, the CDR3 is TGTGCCAGCAGTTTCAGGATCCAAGAGACCCAGTACTTC.

The sample holds a few counts of this clone. V gene TRBV7-2 combines with J gene TRBJ1-5; D not certain. The germline CDR1 and CDR2 sequences are SGHTA and FQGNSA. V lost 1 base and J 2 bases, leaving 6 bases between the germline ends. The CDR3 runs to 14 residues. The CDR3 coding sequence is TGTGCCAGCAGCTTAGTCTGGGGCAATCAGCCCCAGCATTTT. This encodes CASSLVWGNQPQHF.

This rearrangement joins TRBV25-1 to TRBJ2-7; no clear D. The V gene's germline CDR1 is MGHDK and CDR2 SYGVNS. The CDR3 covers 14 residues. The V gene lost 4 bases and the J gene lost 6 bases, with 16 bases spanning the gap. The CDR3 DNA reads TGTGCCAGCAGTGCAGAAGGTTGGGCACGCGAGCAGTACGTC. Translation gives CASSAEGWAREQYV.

This clone was found many times. Other nucleotide sequences in the sample specify the same CDR3. V gene TRBV15 combines with J gene TRBJ1-1; possibly TRBD1 for D (5 bases). V was pared by 2 bases and J by 1 base, with 5 bases between. Germline V lookup: CDR1 LNHNV, CDR2 YYDKDF (reference sequence). The CDR3 totals 13 residues. CDR3 in DNA: TGTGCCACCAGCAGAAGGGGGAACACTGAAGCTTTCTTT. Protein sequence: CATSRRGNTEAFF. The whole variable domain, remainder taken from reference TRBV15 and TRBJ1-1, is DAMVIQNPRYQVTQFGKPVTLSCSQTLNHNVMYWYQQKSSQAPKLLFHYYDKDFNNEADTPDNFQSRRPNTSFCFLDIRSPGLGDTAMYLCATSRRGNTEAFFGQGTRLTVV.